This T cell receptor beta chain comes out of a study of blood T cell repertoires in COVID-19. Study details: Samples of COVID-19 (acute and convalescent) were obtained from the United States, Italy and Spain.

The germline V gene encodes CDR1 LNHNV and CDR2 YYDKDF (reference sequence). Trimming shortened V by 0 bases and J by 10 bases, and 25 bases separated the two germline ends. This CDR3 is built from 19 residues. Sequencing was performed with immunoSEQ multiplex PCR; in TCRdb, only in-frame clones are kept and a portion is missing. The sample has roughly 250,000 clones, roughly four fifths seen once. The sequenced sample consisted of peripheral blood. The receptor was isolated from a woman between 45 and 60 years old with acute or convalescent COVID-19. The chain uses TRBV15 and TRBJ1-6; D is possibly TRBD1 (5 bases). The CDR3 loop reads CATSRDRADTQAAGSPLHF. The CDR3 DNA follows: TGTGCCACCAGCAGAGATAGGGCGGACACTCAAGCAGCGGGCTCACCCCTCCACTTT.